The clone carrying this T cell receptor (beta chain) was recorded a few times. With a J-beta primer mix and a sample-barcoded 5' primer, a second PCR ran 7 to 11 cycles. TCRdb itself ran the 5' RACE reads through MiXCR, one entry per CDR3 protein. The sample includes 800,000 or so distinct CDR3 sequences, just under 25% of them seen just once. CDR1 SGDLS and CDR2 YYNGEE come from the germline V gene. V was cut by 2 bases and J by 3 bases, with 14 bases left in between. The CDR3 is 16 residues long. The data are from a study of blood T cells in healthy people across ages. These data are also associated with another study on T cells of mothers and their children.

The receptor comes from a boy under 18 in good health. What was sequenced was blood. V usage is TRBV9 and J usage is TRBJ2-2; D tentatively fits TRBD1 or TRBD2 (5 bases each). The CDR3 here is CASSVPQGEDTGELFF. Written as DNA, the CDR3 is TGTGCCAGCAGCGTCCCTCAGGGAGAAGACACCGGGGAGCTGTTTTTT.